These 8 T cell receptor beta chains share one sample of origin, sequenced in a study of OX40 agonist ivuxolimab in advanced cancers. Assay: immunoSEQ multiplex PCR; the TCRdb copy retains only in-frame clones and omits some. The sample has approximately 76,000 clones, approximately 83% seen once. This sample comprised CD4+ or CD8+ T cells sorted from blood, obtained in a trial of the OX40 agonist ivuxolimab. The receptor set was obtained from an adult with an advanced solid tumor such as melanoma, head and neck, liver or kidney cancer.

The genes are TRBV2 and TRBJ1-1; TRBD1 aligns across 8 bases. This CDR3 has 16 amino acids. V was clipped by 6 bases and J by 2 bases; unmatched bases: 11. Germline values: CDR1 SNHLY, CDR2 FYNNEI. CDR3 sequence reads: CASSGDRGLINTEAFF. For the CDR3, the DNA is TGTGCCAGCAGCGGAGACAGGGGTCTAATAAACACTGAAGCTTTCTTT.

Regarding this clone: The same CDR3 can be traced to other DNA sequences in this sample. The gene calls are TRBV18 and TRBJ1-1; D may be TRBD1 (5 bases). V gave up 3 bases and J gave up 1 base, with 6 bases separating them. CDR1 is KGHSH, CDR2 LQKENI, per germline. CDR3 size: 13 residues. The CDR3, as DNA: TGTGCCAGCTCACCCGGGGGGAACACTGAAGCTTTCTTT. This encodes CASSPGGNTEAFF. The full variable domain, with the rest looked up from reference TRBV18 and TRBJ1-1, is NAGVMQNPRHLVRRRGQEARLRCSPMKGHSHVYWYRQLPEEGLKFMVYLQKENIIDESGMPKERFSAEFPKEGPSILRIQQVVRGDSAAYFCASSPGGNTEAFFGQGTRLTVV.

In DNA form, the CDR3 reads TGTGCCTGGAGTGCCCCCCTGGCTAACTATGGCTACACCTTC. Translated: CAWSAPLANYGYTF. The chain uses TRBV30 and TRBJ1-2, with D unclear. The V end lost 1 base, the J end lost 0 bases, and 9 bases lay between the germline ends. Per the germline V gene, CDR1 is GTSNPN and CDR2 is SVGIG (reference sequence). The CDR3 sequence is 14 residues long.

This chain joins TRBV18 and TRBJ2-7, with TRBD1 matching 9 bases. The CDR3 is 13 amino acids. V shed 4 bases, J shed 3 bases, and the junction held 1 base outside the gene matches. Per germline, CDR1 KGHSH and CDR2 LQKENI. CDR3 bases: TGTGCCAGCTCACGGGGACAGGGCTACGAGCAGTACTTC. Amino acids: CASSRGQGYEQYF.

This chain uses TRBV6-5 with TRBJ1-1; D may be TRBD1 (6 bases). The CDR3 totals 14 residues. Trimming removed 5 bases at V and 10 bases at J, with 20 bases between. Germline lookup yields CDR1 MNHEY and CDR2 SVGAGI. The CDR3 region has the DNA TGTGCCAGCAGTCCCCCCGACGGGAAGGGGGGAGCTTTCTTT. Translated, it gives CASSPPDGKGGAFF.

The chain uses TRBV6-5 and TRBJ2-7; no firm D call. V was pared by 5 bases and J by 3 bases, with 11 bases between. This CDR3 is built from 13 residues. The germline V gene has CDR1 MNHEY and CDR2 SVGAGI. The CDR3 loop reads CASSHTSVYEQYF. As DNA, the CDR3 is TGTGCCAGCAGTCACACGTCCGTCTACGAGCAGTACTTC.

The sample holds one count of this clone. The chain combines TRBV18 with TRBJ1-2, with 11 bases lining up with TRBD1. With V trimmed by 5 bases and J by 4 bases, 6 bases remained unmatched. There are 15 residues in the CDR3. Germline CDR1 is KGHSH and CDR2 is LQKENI. CDR3 sequence reads: CASSAGTGGSYGYTF. The DNA for the CDR3 is TGTGCCAGCTCAGCCGGGACAGGGGGTAGCTATGGCTACACCTTC.

This chain links TRBV9 with TRBJ2-2; the match to TRBD1 covers 9 bases. The CDR3 sequence is 17 residues long. Germline V lookup: CDR1 SGDLS, CDR2 YYNGEE. The trim removed 0 bases at V and 1 base at J, leaving 4 bases unmatched. The CDR3 here is CASSVVQGQGNTGELFF. The CDR3 DNA is TGTGCCAGCAGCGTAGTCCAGGGACAGGGGAACACCGGGGAGCTGTTTTTT.